This T cell receptor (beta chain) was recorded in a study of T cell repertoires in cytomegalovirus infection. Study overall: Matching HLA type, along with CMV infection, was indicated by public TCR beta signatures.

Germline assignment: CDR1 MGHDK and CDR2 SYGVNS. The CDR3 is 13 residues long. Trimming shortened V by 7 bases and J by 3 bases, and 10 bases separated the two germline ends. Overall study results and limits: HLA-C-restricted CMV clonotypes gave the most frequent clonotype in two of eight donors. The cumulative frequency of public TCR beta families distinguished individuals who carried CMV together with the relevant HLA.

TCRdb re-derived calls from the reads in MiXCR, one entry per CDR3 protein. The sample shows 740,000 or so distinct CDR3 sequences, roughly 35% of them seen only once. This clonotype was picked up a small number of times. The target antigen is unknown. V usage is TRBV25-1 and J usage is TRBJ1-5, with a possible D match to TRBD1 (5 bases). Sequenced input: PBMCs. The sequence was collected from a human donor in good health (CMV status not recorded). Some clones in this sample may be carry-over from other donors' samples. In DNA form, the CDR3 reads TGTGCCAGCACTGGGGGTGTCAATCAGCCCCAGCATTTT. This codes for CASTGGVNQPQHF.